The sequence of this TCR beta chain was determined in a study of T cell repertoires in cytomegalovirus infection. Trimming pared 6 bases from V and 0 bases from J, leaving 9 bases between. This CDR3 has 14 amino acids. CDR1 MDHEN and CDR2 SYDVKM come from the germline V gene. TCRdb used MiXCR to reprocess the reads, holding one entry per CDR3 protein. Among some 100,000 distinct CDR3 sequences, roughly a quarter were seen once, and the ten largest hold roughly 43%. This clonotype showed up many times. The chain combines TRBV28 with TRBJ1-3, with D perhaps matching TRBD1 (6 bases). Material for sequencing was CD8+ T cells from PBMCs. This receptor was obtained from a human donor in good health (CMV status not recorded). Some clones in this sample may be carry-over from other donors' samples. This CDR3 is CASSDRTSGNTIYF. CDR3 DNA sequence: TGTGCCAGCAGCGACAGGACCTCTGGAAACACCATATATTTT.